The rows below give T cell receptor beta chains drawn from one sample of a study of T cells in tuberculosis. Assay: immunoSEQ multiplex PCR; the TCRdb copy retains only in-frame clones and omits some. The table lists around 30,000 clones, about 90% of them singletons. The sequenced sample consisted of PBMCs. All receptors derive from a donor between 5 and 29 years old with latent tuberculosis or without tuberculosis infection. The CDR3 runs from the conserved cysteine through the conserved F or W. Fields, in order: V gene, J gene, CDR3 length, clone size, D gene, CDR3 DNA, CDR3 protein. D genes are given only for firm matches. Clone sizes are given selectively: once, few, many, or a class where the clone is expanded.

TRBV5-6	TRBJ2-5	14	.	.	TGTGCCAGCAGCTTGTTACTAGCCGGAGAGACCCAGTACTTC	CASSLLLAGETQYF
TRBV2	TRBJ1-1	16	.	TRBD1	TGTGCCAGCCAGAGAGGACAGGGGGCTGGGGGCACTGAAGCTTTCTTT	CASQRGQGAGGTEAFF
TRBV18	TRBJ2-3	15	once	.	TGTGCCAGCTCACCTCCCGAGCGGGTAACTTATACGCAGTATTTT	CASSPPERVTYTQYF
TRBV7-8	TRBJ1-6	16	.	TRBD1	TGTGCCAGCAGCTTAGTTTCCGGGACAGGGGGCTCGGACCTCCACTTT	CASSLVSGTGGSDLHF
TRBV28	TRBJ1-2	19	.	TRBD1	TGTGCCAGCAGTTTAGGATTTGGGTTGGGGACAGGGGCCTCCTATGGCTACACCTTC	CASSLGFGLGTGASYGYTF
TRBV18	TRBJ1-3	14	.	.	TGTGCCAGCTCGCCAGGCCCTCCTGGAAACACCATATATTTT	CASSPGPPGNTIYF
TRBV5-1	TRBJ2-5	13	.	.	TGCGCCAGCAACAGGAACATTCAAGAGACCCAGTACTTC	CASNRNIQETQYF
TRBV4-2	TRBJ2-1	15	.	TRBD1	TGTGCCAGCAGCCAGGGACAGGGGGCAAGGGGTGAGCAGTTCTTC	CASSQGQGARGEQFF
TRBV5-6	TRBJ2-1	14	.	TRBD1	TGTGCCAGCAGCTTGGGGGGACAGGTTTATGAGCAGTTCTTC	CASSLGGQVYEQFF
TRBV6-1	TRBJ1-3	15	once	.	TGTGCCAGCAGCCTACAGGGAGGGACTGGAAACACCATATATTTT	CASSLQGGTGNTIYF
TRBV18	TRBJ2-6	14	once	.	TGTGCCAGTATCCAGAACTCTGGGGCCAACGTCCTGACTTTC	CASIQNSGANVLTF
TRBV6-1	TRBJ1-5	18	.	.	TGTGCCAGCAGTGACACCTACAGGGCCGGGCATAGCAATCAGCCCCAGCATTTT	CASSDTYRAGHSNQPQHF
TRBV6-1	TRBJ2-1	15	few	TRBD2	TGTGCCAGCAGTGAAGTCGGGGGGAACCACAATGAGCAGTTCTTC	CASSEVGGNHNEQFF
TRBV19	TRBJ1-5	18	once	.	TGTGCCAGTAGTATTCGCCTTTCAGGTACCTATAGCAATCAGCCCCAGCATTTT	CASSIRLSGTYSNQPQHF
TRBV6-1	TRBJ2-7	15	.	TRBD2	TGTGCCAGCAGTGAAAGTGGCGGGGGGGCTAGCGAGCAGTACTTC	CASSESGGGASEQYF
TRBV5-4	TRBJ1-6	15	few	TRBD1	TGTGCCAGCAGCAATGGGACAGGGTCCAATTCACCCCTCCACTTT	CASSNGTGSNSPLHF
TRBV18	TRBJ1-2	16	.	.	TGTGCCAGCTCACTCACAAGTCTGGAGACCTCCTATGGCTACACCTTC	CASSLTSLETSYGYTF
TRBV4-1	TRBJ1-6	16	.	.	TGCGCCAGCAGCACCCGGGACCCCGGGACACATTCACCCCTCCACTTT	CASSTRDPGTHSPLHF
TRBV7-9	TRBJ1-2	13	.	TRBD1	TGTGCCAGCAGCCGAGGGACAGGGCATGGCTACACCTTC	CASSRGTGHGYTF
TRBV9	TRBJ2-1	15	few	.	TGTGCCAGCAGCGTTGGGACTGTTCCTTACAATGAGCAGTTCTTC	CASSVGTVPYNEQFF
TRBV29-1	TRBJ2-1	16	.	.	TGCAGCGTTGAAGTCCTAGGTAGGGAGGACTACAATGAGCAGTTCTTC	CSVEVLGREDYNEQFF
TRBV28	TRBJ2-7	14	.	TRBD1	TGTGCCAGCAGTCAGGGGGAAAATCGGGGCGAGCAGTACTTC	CASSQGENRGEQYF
TRBV5-1	TRBJ1-2	13	.	.	TGCGCCAGCCGGGACCAGGGGAACTATGGCTACACCTTC	CASRDQGNYGYTF
TRBV9	TRBJ2-5	14	.	.	TGTGCCAGCAGCGTAGCTCCAGTCAGAGAGACCCAGTACTTC	CASSVAPVRETQYF
TRBV4-1	TRBJ1-3	15	.	.	TGCGCCAGCAGCCAAGAAGGGGCCGCGGCAAACACCATATATTTT	CASSQEGAAANTIYF
TRBV18	TRBJ1-1	17	.	.	TGTGCCAGCTCACCCACGATGGGCCATTCCTTGAACACTGAAGCTTTCTTT	CASSPTMGHSLNTEAFF
TRBV7-8	TRBJ2-7	15	.	.	TGTGCCAGCAGCAGTTCGTGGCGGAGATCCTACGAGCAGTACTTC	CASSSSWRRSYEQYF
TRBV25-1	TRBJ1-5	14	.	TRBD1	TGTGCCAGCAGTGCCAGGACAGGAACTCAGCCCCAGCATTTT	CASSARTGTQPQHF
TRBV2	TRBJ1-6	13	.	TRBD1	TGTGCCAGTCGGGACAGGGGGGATTCACCCCTCCACTTT	CASRDRGDSPLHF
TRBV6-5	TRBJ1-6	12	.	TRBD1	TGTGCCAGCCGGCAGGGGGGCTCACCCCTCCACTTT	CASRQGGSPLHF
TRBV7-9	TRBJ1-1	15	once	.	TGTGCCAGCAGCTTAGGGGGCCGGGTGTACACTGAAGCTTTCTTT	CASSLGGRVYTEAFF